A single sample is the source of the 21 T cell receptor beta chains below, sequenced in a study of PD-L1 blockade in urothelial cancer. Here immunoSEQ multiplex PCR was the method, and the copy in TCRdb shows in-frame clones only, minus some. The sample has approximately 38,000 clones, around 82% seen once. The source was PBMCs, collected around atezolizumab (anti-PD-L1) treatment. Receptor source: a man in his 60s with urothelial cancer.

The rearrangement links TRBV28 to TRBJ2-3, with a weak D call TRBD2 (5 bases). Trimming removed 5 bases from V and 4 bases from J, with 16 bases in between. This CDR3 spans 15 amino acids. Germline values: CDR1 MDHEN, CDR2 SYDVKM. The CDR3 is CASSRSSGMSDTQYF. CDR3 in DNA: TGTGCCAGCAGTAGAAGCTCCGGGATGTCAGATACGCAGTATTTT.

The genes are TRBV7-2 and TRBJ2-2; 7 bases agree with TRBD2. The CDR3 is made up of 14 amino acids. Germline assignment: CDR1 SGHTA and CDR2 FQGNSA. J lost 6 bases, V lost 1 base, and 2 bases had no gene match. The CDR3 nucleotides are TGTGCCAGCAGCTTAGGGGGGGGTGCCGGGGAGCTGTTTTTT. This sequence encodes CASSLGGGAGELFF.

The rearrangement links TRBV19 to TRBJ1-4, with TRBD1 as a possible D gene (6 bases). This CDR3 contains 16 residues. Germline CDR1 LNHDA, CDR2 SQIVND (reference sequence). Trimming removed 2 bases at V and 4 bases at J, with 14 bases between. The CDR3 loop reads CASSIRGGQLNEKLFF. CDR3 bases: TGTGCCAGTAGTATAAGGGGGGGACAACTTAATGAAAAACTGTTTTTT.

The V call is TRBV6-6, the J call TRBJ2-2, with 7 bases that match TRBD1. The ends lost 4 bases at V and 2 bases at J; junction bases unmatched: 4. The CDR3 has 15 residues. The germline CDR1 and CDR2 sequences are MNHNY and SVGAGI (reference sequence). The CDR3 DNA reads TGTGCCAGCAGTTGGGGACAGACTAACACCGGGGAGCTGTTTTTT. Protein sequence: CASSWGQTNTGELFF.

This chain connects TRBV27 to TRBJ2-3, with a weak D call TRBD2 (5 bases). Trimming removed 3 bases from V and 2 bases from J, with 12 bases in between. The CDR3 is 15 residues long. Germline V gene data show CDR1 as MNHEY and CDR2 as SMNVEV (reference sequence). This CDR3 reads CASSLLAVNTDTQYF. In DNA form, the CDR3 reads TGTGCCAGCAGTTTGCTAGCAGTAAACACAGATACGCAGTATTTT.

This clone was detected once. The chain carries TRBV5-6 and TRBJ2-7, with D perhaps matching TRBD2 (5 bases). With 3 bases removed from V and 9 bases from J, the gap between germline ends came to 16 bases. The CDR3 length is 13 residues. Germline V lookup: CDR1 SGHDT, CDR2 YYEEEE. The CDR3 DNA reads TGTGCCAGCAGCTGGACTGGAACCTCAGGGCAGTACTTC. Residues: CASSWTGTSGQYF.

This rearrangement joins TRBV27 to TRBJ2-1; TRBD2 matches 13 bases. V lost 5 bases, J lost 4 bases, and 11 bases stayed unmatched. CDR1 is MNHEY, CDR2 SMNVEV, per germline (reference sequence). The CDR3 has 18 residues. CDR3 sequence: CASSPLQPGLAGYNEQFF. CDR3 sequence (DNA): TGTGCCAGCAGTCCGCTCCAGCCGGGACTAGCGGGGTACAATGAGCAGTTCTTC.

J is TRBJ2-5 and V is TRBV5-6; D perhaps matches TRBD1 (6 bases). Germline V gene sequence: CDR1 SGHDT, CDR2 YYEEEE. The CDR3 spans 16 residues. V shed 2 bases and J shed 5 bases, with 19 bases lying between them. The CDR3 loop is CASSFGQWERMETQYF. CDR3 sequence (DNA): TGTGCCAGCAGCTTTGGACAGTGGGAAAGGATGGAGACCCAGTACTTC.

In this sample, this clone turned up once. The chain employs TRBV21-1 and TRBJ2-1; TRBD2, as called in the table, went unchecked against the DNA. TRBV21-1 is a pseudogene. CDR3 size: 20 residues. CDR3 nucleotides: TGTGCCAGCAGCAAAGCGGGGAGGCCCCTTTGGGAGAGCTCCTACAATGAGCAGTTCTTC. Translation: CASSKAGRPLWESSYNEQFF.

The V gene is TRBV5-1, the J gene TRBJ2-5; TRBD1 matches at 8 bases. V dropped 0 bases and J dropped 6; count of bases not matched to a gene: 7. The length of the CDR3 is 15 residues. Germline V CDR1 and CDR2: SGHRS, YFSETQ. In DNA form, the CDR3 reads TGCGCCAGCAGCTTGGGTGGTCAGGGGGCGAAGACCCAGTACTTC. It specifies CASSLGGQGAKTQYF.

The chain uses TRBV7-2 and TRBJ1-5; the match to TRBD1 covers 7 bases. Germline trimming cut 5 bases from V and 4 bases from J; bases unmatched to any gene: 5. The germline V gene encodes CDR1 SGHTA and CDR2 FQGNSA. The CDR3 length is 14 residues. The CDR3 protein is CASSPGGFNQPQHF. In DNA, the CDR3 is TGTGCCAGCAGCCCAGGGGGGTTTAATCAGCCCCAGCATTTT.

The CDR3 region is CASRTSQTGELFF. Written as DNA, the CDR3 is TGCGCCAGTAGGACTAGCCAGACCGGGGAGCTGTTTTTT. This chain links TRBV5-1 with TRBJ2-2, with 8 bases that match TRBD2. Losses at the gene ends were 8 bases for V and 5 bases for J; bases not matched to a gene: 5. Germline CDR1 SGHRS, CDR2 YFSETQ. The CDR3 loop spans 13 amino acids.

The chain employs TRBV5-1 and TRBJ2-1, with 7 bases that match TRBD1. With V trimmed by 4 bases and J by 7 bases, 5 bases remained unmatched. The CDR3 runs to 13 residues. Germline V gene lookup returns CDR1 SGHRS and CDR2 YFSETQ. CDR3 amino acids: CASSPGQYNEQFF. The DNA for the CDR3 is TGCGCCAGCAGCCCGGGACAGTATAATGAGCAGTTCTTC.

The chain is built from TRBV28 and TRBJ1-5; the match to TRBD1 covers 7 bases. CDR1 is MDHEN and CDR2 is SYDVKM in the germline V gene. This CDR3 is built from 16 residues. Trimming took 6 bases from V and 0 from J; bases not matched to a gene: 8. The CDR3 region has the DNA TGTGCCAGCAGCCGGGACAGTCTCATTAGCAATCAGCCCCAGCATTTT. It translates to CASSRDSLISNQPQHF.

The chain uses TRBV19 and TRBJ1-5, with a tentative D call TRBD1 (5 bases). This CDR3 has 12 amino acids. CDR1 LNHDA and CDR2 SQIVND come from the germline V gene (reference sequence). Trimming cost V 5 bases and J 6 bases, with 8 bases left between them. In nucleotides, the CDR3 is TGTGCCAGTAGTTCAGGGTCTCAGCCCCAGCATTTT. This encodes CASSSGSQPQHF.

This clone has only one observation. The chain couples TRBV7-8 to TRBJ1-6; 8 nucleotides align to TRBD1. The CDR3 covers 15 residues. The germline CDR1 and CDR2 sequences are SGHVS and FQNEAQ. V was clipped by 2 bases and J by 6 bases; unmatched bases: 3. For the CDR3, the DNA is TGTGCCAGCAGCTTAAGCAGGGGGCGTAATTCACCCCTCCACTTT. It is translated as CASSLSRGRNSPLHF.

V is TRBV19 and J is TRBJ2-1; no clear D gene. Trimming removed 1 base at V and 3 bases at J, with 13 bases between. CDR3 length: 16 residues. CDR1 and CDR2 (germline): LNHDA, SQIVND (reference sequence). The CDR3 loop is CASSIGAGFLYNEQFF. CDR3 in DNA: TGTGCCAGTAGTATAGGGGCAGGTTTTCTCTACAATGAGCAGTTCTTC.

This chain joins TRBV21-1 and TRBJ2-7; TRBD1 was called by the table and not checked on the DNA. TRBV21-1 is marked as a pseudogene. The CDR3 is made up of 17 amino acids. CDR3: CASSKVEQGLTPYEQYF. The DNA for the CDR3 is TGTGCCAGCAGCAAAGTGGAACAGGGCCTAACCCCCTACGAGCAGTACTTC.

This clone was seen a few times. This sequence joins TRBV7-9 and TRBJ2-7; tentative D call: TRBD1 (6 bases). This CDR3 is built from 15 residues. In germline, CDR1 is SEHNR, CDR2 FQNEAQ (reference sequence). Trimming stripped 4 bases from V and 2 bases from J, with 15 bases between. CDR3 sequence reads: CASSSQTGLTYEQYF. In nucleotides, the CDR3 is TGTGCCAGCAGCTCCCAGACAGGTCTAACCTACGAGCAGTACTTC.

This CDR3 is CASKSTDRNLVSGNTIYF. The CDR3 DNA reads as TGTGCCAGTAAATCGACGGACAGAAACCTAGTCTCTGGAAACACCATATATTTT. The chain couples TRBV19 to TRBJ1-3; D might be TRBD1 (6 bases). V lost 7 bases to trimming and J lost 0 bases, with 22 bases between them. The germline V gene encodes CDR1 LNHDA and CDR2 SQIVND (reference sequence). CDR3 length: 18 amino acids.

V gene TRBV18 combines with J gene TRBJ1-5; a weak D match, TRBD1 (5 bases). Germline V CDR1 and CDR2: KGHSH, LQKENI. The CDR3 consists of 14 residues. The V end was cut by 5 bases, the J end by 5 bases, with 13 bases between. CDR3 in amino acids: CASSASGGDQPQHF. The DNA of the CDR3 is TGTGCCAGCTCAGCGTCGGGGGGGGATCAGCCCCAGCATTTT.